Sequencing of this T cell receptor beta chain was carried out in a study of beta chain features in type 1 diabetes. The ends lost 5 bases at V and 7 bases at J; junction bases unmatched: 5. From germline, CDR1 is SGHVS and CDR2 FNYEAQ. CDR3 length equals 15 residues. The authors obtained over 95% purity in all sorted populations. Isolated RNA was reverse transcribed in full, so expressed TCRB transcripts were sequenced. This table comes from immunoSEQ multiplex PCR, and its TCRdb copy is limited to in-frame clones, with some not included. The sample includes about 410,000 clones, approximately 15% of them seen just once.

The chain joins TRBV7-6 to TRBJ2-3; TRBD2 matches 14 bases. Sequenced sample: naive CD4+ T cells from blood. The clonotype originates from a man aged 25 to 45 in good health. In DNA form, the CDR3 reads TGTGCCAGCAGCGATGGGACTAGCGGGGGAAATACGCAGTATTTT. The encoded protein is CASSDGTSGGNTQYF.